In this sample, the clone carrying this T cell receptor beta chain turned up a few times. Its antigen is undetermined. Every isolated RNA sample was fully reverse transcribed, so sequencing captured expressed TCRB transcripts. About 3.9 million reads on average were seen across naive, central memory and regulatory T cell samples. The repertoire was sequenced with immunoSEQ multiplex PCR; TCRdb's copy has only in-frame clones and lacks some. There are fewer than 400,000 clones in the sample; over 7% occur only once, and roughly 1% lies in the top ten. The data derive from a study of beta chain features in type 1 diabetes. Regarding the study as a whole: A pattern of fewer insertions and more deletions at VDJ junctions was seen in type 1 diabetes patients. Type 1 diabetes patients had TCRB CDR3s that were shorter (moderately but significantly so) in all four CD4+ subsets. Shorter templates might be favored by PCR, and equally so in patients and in controls.

There was one heparinised blood draw per donor, averaging around 120 mL. CDR1 ENHRY and CDR2 SYGVKD come from the germline V gene. V gave up 0 bases and J gave up 10 bases; unmatched junction bases: 8. CDR3 length equals 15 residues. The origin of this receptor is a man younger than 45 with type 1 diabetes. The specimen was central memory CD4+ T cells from blood. J is TRBJ1-4 and V is TRBV10-3; 7 bases agree with TRBD1. For the CDR3, the DNA is TGTGCCATCAGTGAGTCGATGACAGGGATTGGAAAACTGTTTTTT. This codes for CAISESMTGIGKLFF.